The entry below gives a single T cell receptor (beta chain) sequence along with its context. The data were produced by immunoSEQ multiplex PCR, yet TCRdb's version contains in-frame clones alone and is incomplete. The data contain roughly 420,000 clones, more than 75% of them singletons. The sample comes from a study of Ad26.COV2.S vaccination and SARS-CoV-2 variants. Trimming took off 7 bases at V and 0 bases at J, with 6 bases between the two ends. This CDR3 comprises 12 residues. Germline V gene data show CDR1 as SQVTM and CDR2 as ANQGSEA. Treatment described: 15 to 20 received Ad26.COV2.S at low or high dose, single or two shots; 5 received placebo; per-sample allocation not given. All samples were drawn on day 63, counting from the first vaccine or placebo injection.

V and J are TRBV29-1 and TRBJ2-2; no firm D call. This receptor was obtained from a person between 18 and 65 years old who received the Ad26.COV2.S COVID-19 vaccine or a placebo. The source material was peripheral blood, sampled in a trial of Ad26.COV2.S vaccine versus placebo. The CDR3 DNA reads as TGCAGCGCCGCCGCGAACACCGGGGAGCTGTTTTTT. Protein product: CSAAANTGELFF.